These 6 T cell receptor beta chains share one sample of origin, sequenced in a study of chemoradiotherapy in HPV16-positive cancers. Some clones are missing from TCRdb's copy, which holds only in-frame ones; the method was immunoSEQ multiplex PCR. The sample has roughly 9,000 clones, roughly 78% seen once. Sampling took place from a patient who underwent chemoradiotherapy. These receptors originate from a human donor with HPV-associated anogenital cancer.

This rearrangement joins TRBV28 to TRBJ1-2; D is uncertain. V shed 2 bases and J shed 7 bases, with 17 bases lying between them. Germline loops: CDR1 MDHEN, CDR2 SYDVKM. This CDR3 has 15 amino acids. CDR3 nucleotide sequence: TGTGCCAGCAGTTTAGGCCGGGATCTAGAAGGTGGCTACACCTTC. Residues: CASSLGRDLEGGYTF.

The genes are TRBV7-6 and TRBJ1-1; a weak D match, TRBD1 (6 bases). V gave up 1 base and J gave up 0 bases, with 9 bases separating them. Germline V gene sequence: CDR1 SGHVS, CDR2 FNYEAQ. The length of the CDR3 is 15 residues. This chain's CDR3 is CASSLEGTLNTEAFF. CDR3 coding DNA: TGTGCCAGCAGCTTAGAAGGGACACTGAACACTGAAGCTTTCTTT.

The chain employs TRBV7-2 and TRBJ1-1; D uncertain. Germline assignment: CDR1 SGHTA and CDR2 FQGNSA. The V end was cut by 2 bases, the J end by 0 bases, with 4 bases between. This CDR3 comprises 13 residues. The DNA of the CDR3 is TGTGCCAGCAGCTTAATGTTGAACACTGAAGCTTTCTTT. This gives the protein CASSLMLNTEAFF.

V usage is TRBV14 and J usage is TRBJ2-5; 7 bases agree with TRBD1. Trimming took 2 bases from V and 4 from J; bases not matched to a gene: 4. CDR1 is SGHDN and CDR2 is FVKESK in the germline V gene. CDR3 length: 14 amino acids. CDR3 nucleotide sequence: TGTGCCAGCAGCCAAAACAGGGGCGGAGAGACCCAGTACTTC. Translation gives CASSQNRGGETQYF.

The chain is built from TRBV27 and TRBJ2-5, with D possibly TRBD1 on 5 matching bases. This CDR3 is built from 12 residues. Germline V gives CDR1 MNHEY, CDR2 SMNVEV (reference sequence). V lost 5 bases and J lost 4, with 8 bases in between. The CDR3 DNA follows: TGTGCCAGCAGTCATAGGGGAGAGACCCAGTACTTC. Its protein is CASSHRGETQYF.

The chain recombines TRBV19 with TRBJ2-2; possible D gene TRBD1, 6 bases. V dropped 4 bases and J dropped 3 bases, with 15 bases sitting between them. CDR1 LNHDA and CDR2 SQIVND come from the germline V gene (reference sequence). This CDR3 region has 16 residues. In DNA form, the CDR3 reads TGTGCCAGTAGTAGAGGACAGCCCGCCTACACCGGGGAGCTGTTTTTT. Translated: CASSRGQPAYTGELFF.